This is a list of T cell receptor delta chains from one sample in a study of Vδ1+ human thymocytes. TCRdb fed the multiplex PCR reads to CATT. Of some 27,000 delta-chain clones listed, under 8% are singletons. The sequenced sample was Vdelta1+ gamma-delta thymocytes from the thymus. The receptors were gathered from a girl under three years old who had congenital heart surgery. CDR3s include the opening cysteine and the closing phenylalanine or tryptophan. The D gene is left open where the match is weak. Clone size is stated in some rows and not others, as once, few, many or a class when expanded.

NA,TRDV1,NA,16,TRDJ1,TGTGCTCTTGGGGAATTGTCCGTCTGGGACACCGATAAACTCATCTTT,CALGELSVWDTDKLIF
NA,TRDV2,medium-sized,16,TRDJ3,TGTGCCTGTGACACGAACTTTCCCTGGGACACCCGACAGATGTTTTTC,CACDTNFPWDTRQMFF
TRDD3,TRDV1,few,17,TRDJ1,TGTGCTCTTGGGGAATGGGCGCCTGGGGGATACGCGGAGTATCTCATCTTT,CALGEWAPGGYAEYLIF
NA,TRDV1,few,21,TRDJ1,TGTGCTCTTGGGGACGTCCCTATTGCTGGGGTTAAAAGGGTCTACACCGATAAACTCATCTTT,CALGDVPIAGVKRVYTDKLIF
NA,TRDV1,NA,17,TRDJ1,TGTGCTCTTGGGGAGCGGGCCCCTAAGGGCCGGCCCGATAAACTCATCTTT,CALGERAPKGRPDKLIF
NA,TRDV1,NA,17,TRDJ1,TGTGCTCTTGGGGTCCGTCTGGAGGGGCTGTACACCGATAAACTCATCTTT,CALGVRLEGLYTDKLIF
TRDD3,TRDV1,NA,19,TRDJ2,TGTGCTCTTGGGGTTGACCTAAGAGGGATACGTCGCCCTCCAGCACAACTCTTCTTT,CALGVDLRGIRRPPAQLFF
TRDD3,TRDV1,few,19,TRDJ1,TGTGCCCTTGGGGAAGACGGTAACTGGGGGATCGGAGACACCGATAAACTCATCTTT,CALGEDGNWGIGDTDKLIF
TRDD3,TRDV1,NA,18,TRDJ1,TGTGCTCTTGGGGACCTACTGGGGGATACGCGTGTTGCCGATAAACTCATCTTT,CALGDLLGDTRVADKLIF
NA,TRDV1,few,17,TRDJ1,TGTGCTCTTGGGAACCCTCCTTGCCTAGTGTCGACCGATAAACTCATCTTT,CALGNPPCLVSTDKLIF
NA,TRDV1,NA,18,TRDJ1,TGTGCTCTTGGGGGGAATTCCTTCCACCCCCGTGGCACCGATAAACTCATCTTT,CALGGNSFHPRGTDKLIF
TRDD2,TRDV1,few,23,TRDJ1,TGTGCTCTTGGGGCTAATCCGCGATCTTCCTACGTGAACGGCCCGGGCCGCACCGATAAACTCATCTTT,CALGANPRSSYVNGPGRTDKLIF
TRDD3,TRDV1,few,15,TRDJ1,TGTGCTCTTGGGGTTAGTACTGGGGGATCCGATAAACTCATCTTT,CALGVSTGGSDKLIF
TRDD3,TRDV1,few,17,TRDJ1,TGCGCTCTTGGGGACCTACGGGGGGATACGCCCTCCGATAAACTCATCTTT,CALGDLRGDTPSDKLIF
TRDD3,TRDV1,few,22,TRDJ1,TGTGCTCTTGGGGAACTAGTCCTACTAAGTACTGGGGGATACACGTACACCGATAAACTCATCTTT,CALGELVLLSTGGYTYTDKLIF